This T cell receptor (beta chain) was observed in a study of blood T cells in healthy people across ages. Combining a sample-barcoded 5' primer with a J-beta primer mix, a second PCR ran for about 7 to 12 cycles. Each CDR3 protein is one row after TCRdb ran MiXCR on the 5' RACE reads. This table holds 720,000 or so distinct CDR3 sequences, 40% to 45% found once. Germline V gives CDR1 LGHDT, CDR2 YNNKEL (reference sequence). The CDR3 length is 17 residues. The ends lost 1 base at V and 0 bases at J; junction bases unmatched: 5. This sequence joins TRBV3-1 and TRBJ2-5, with 10 positions matching TRBD2. Sequenced material: blood. This clonotype originated in a man older than 75 in good health. The chain's CDR3 is CASSQALAGWYQETQYF. For the CDR3, the DNA is TGTGCCAGCAGCCAAGCACTAGCGGGGTGGTACCAAGAGACCCAGTACTTC.